This TCR beta chain was observed in a study of OX40 agonist ivuxolimab in advanced cancers. Study-level background: At roughly 80% male, the cohort had a mean age of about 55 years, ranging from roughly 20 to 80.

Looked up from germline, CDR1 is SEHNR and CDR2 is FQNEAQ (reference sequence). Trimming pared 5 bases from V and 9 bases from J, leaving 14 bases between. The CDR3 length is 14 residues. Using immunoSEQ multiplex PCR, the repertoire was profiled, and TCRdb retains in-frame clones only, with some absent. This sample has 70,000 to 80,000 clones; about 91% occur once, and the top ten carry 0.7% to 1%. The clonotype was recovered from an adult with an advanced solid tumor such as melanoma, head and neck, liver or kidney cancer. The sequencing used CD4+ or CD8+ T cells sorted from blood, collected in a trial of the OX40 agonist ivuxolimab. The chain has TRBV7-9 and TRBJ1-6, with TRBD1 as a possible D gene (6 bases). CDR3 loop: CASSNSGGFSPLHF. The CDR3 coding sequence is TGTGCCAGCAGCAATTCGGGGGGCTTTTCACCCCTCCACTTT.